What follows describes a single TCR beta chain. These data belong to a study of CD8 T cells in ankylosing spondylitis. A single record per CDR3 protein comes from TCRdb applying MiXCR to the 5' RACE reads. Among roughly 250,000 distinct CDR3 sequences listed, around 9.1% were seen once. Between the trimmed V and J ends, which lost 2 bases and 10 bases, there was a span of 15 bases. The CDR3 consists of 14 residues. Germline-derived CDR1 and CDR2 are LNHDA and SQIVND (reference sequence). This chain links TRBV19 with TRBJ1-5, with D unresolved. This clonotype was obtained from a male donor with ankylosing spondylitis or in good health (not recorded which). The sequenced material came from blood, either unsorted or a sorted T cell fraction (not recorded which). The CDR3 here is CASSISGYKSPQHF. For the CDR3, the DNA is TGTGCCAGTAGTATAAGCGGATACAAATCACCCCAGCATTTT. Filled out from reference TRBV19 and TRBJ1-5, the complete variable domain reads DGGITQSPKYLFRKEGQNVTLSCEQNLNHDAMYWYRQDPGQGLRLIYYSQIVNDFQKGDIAEGYSVSREKKESFPLTVTSAQKNPTAFYLCASSISGYKSPQHFGDGTRLSIL.